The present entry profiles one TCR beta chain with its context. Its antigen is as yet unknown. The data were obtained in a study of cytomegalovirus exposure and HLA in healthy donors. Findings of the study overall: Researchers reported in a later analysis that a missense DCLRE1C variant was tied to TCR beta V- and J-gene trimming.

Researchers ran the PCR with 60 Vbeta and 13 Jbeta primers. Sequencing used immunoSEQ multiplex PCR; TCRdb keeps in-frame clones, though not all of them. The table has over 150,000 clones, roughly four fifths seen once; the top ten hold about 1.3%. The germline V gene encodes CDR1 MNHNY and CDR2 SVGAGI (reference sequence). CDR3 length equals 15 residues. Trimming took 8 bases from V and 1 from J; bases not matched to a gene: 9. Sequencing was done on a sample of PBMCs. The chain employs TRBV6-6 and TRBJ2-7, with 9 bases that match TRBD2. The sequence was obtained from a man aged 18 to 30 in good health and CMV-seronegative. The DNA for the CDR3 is TGTGCCAGCGCAGTCAGTCTAGCGGGATCCTACGAGCAGTACTTC. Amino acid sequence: CASAVSLAGSYEQYF.